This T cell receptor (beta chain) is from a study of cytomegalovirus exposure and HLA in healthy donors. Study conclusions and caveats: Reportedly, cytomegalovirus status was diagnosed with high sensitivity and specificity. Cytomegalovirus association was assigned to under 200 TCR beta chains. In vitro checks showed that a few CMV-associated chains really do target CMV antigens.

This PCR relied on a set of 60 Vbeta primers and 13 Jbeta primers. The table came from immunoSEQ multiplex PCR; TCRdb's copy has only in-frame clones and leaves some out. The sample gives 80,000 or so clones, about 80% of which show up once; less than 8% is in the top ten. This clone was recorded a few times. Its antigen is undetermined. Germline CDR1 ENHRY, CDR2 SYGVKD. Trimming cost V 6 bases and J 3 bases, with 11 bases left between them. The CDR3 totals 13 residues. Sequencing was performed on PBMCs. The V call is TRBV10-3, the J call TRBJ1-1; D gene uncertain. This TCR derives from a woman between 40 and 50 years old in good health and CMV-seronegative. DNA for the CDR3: TGTGCCATCAGCGAGCCCTTTGACACTGAAGCTTTCTTT. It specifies CAISEPFDTEAFF.